This T cell receptor beta chain was captured in a study of tissue T cells after allogeneic stem cell transplantation. CDR1 and CDR2 (germline): SGHND, FRSKSL. J lost 1 base, V lost 6 bases, and 0 bases had no gene match. This CDR3 comprises 13 residues. Study results and limitations: Alloreactivity or antigen specificity of tissue TCRs was not determined; some clones might be host cells. Across patients, clones rarely overlapped, yet motif clusters were shared tissue-specifically. This small cohort was clinically heterogeneous, and sampling depth was a limitation.

The time point: mouse harvest day 14 after allogeneic transplant. Tail vein injection delivered 10^7 T-cell-depleted bone marrow cells and 10^6 splenic CD5+ T cells. This mouse GVHD model was MHC-mismatched B6 to BALB/c, profiled day 7 or 14. This clone was seen more than once but under ten times. Its antigen remains unknown. Genes and germline are mouse. Coverage ceases 1 residue before the CDR3 finishes, and the germline J gene fills in the end. TCRdb's table, derived via immunoSEQ multiplex PCR, lists solely in-frame clones and lacks some. The table shows fewer than 4,500 clones, with 49% occurring only once.

The receptor comes from a female BALB/c mouse given C57BL/6 T cells with graft-versus-host disease after an allogeneic hematopoietic cell transplant. The genes are TRBV15 and TRBJ1-3, with 7 bases fitting TRBD1. Input material: gut tissue. The CDR3 here is CASRTGSGNTLYF. The sequenced part of the CDR3 DNA is TGTGCCAGCAGGACAGGGTCTGGAAATACGCTCTAT. The entire variable domain, with the rest obtained from reference TRBV15 and TRBJ1-3, is as follows: DAGVTQTPRHEVAEKGQTIILKCEPVSGHNDLFWYRQTKIQGLELLSYFRSKSLMEDGGAFKDRFKAEMLNSSFSTLKIQPTEPKDSAVYLCASRTGSGNTLYFGEGSRLIVV.